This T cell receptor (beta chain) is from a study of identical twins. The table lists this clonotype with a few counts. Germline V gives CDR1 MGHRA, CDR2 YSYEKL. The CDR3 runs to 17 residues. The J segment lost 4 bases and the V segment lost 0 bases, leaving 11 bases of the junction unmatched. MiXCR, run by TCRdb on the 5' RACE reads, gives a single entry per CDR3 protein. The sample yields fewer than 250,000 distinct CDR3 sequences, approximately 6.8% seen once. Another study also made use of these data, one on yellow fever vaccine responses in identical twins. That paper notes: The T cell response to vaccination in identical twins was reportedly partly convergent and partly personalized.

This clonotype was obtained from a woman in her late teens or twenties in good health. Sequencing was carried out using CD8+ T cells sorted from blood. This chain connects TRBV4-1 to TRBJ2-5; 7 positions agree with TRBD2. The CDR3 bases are TGCGCCAGCAGCCAAGATCGAGTGACTAGCCTGCTAGAGACCCAGTACTTC. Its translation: CASSQDRVTSLLETQYF.